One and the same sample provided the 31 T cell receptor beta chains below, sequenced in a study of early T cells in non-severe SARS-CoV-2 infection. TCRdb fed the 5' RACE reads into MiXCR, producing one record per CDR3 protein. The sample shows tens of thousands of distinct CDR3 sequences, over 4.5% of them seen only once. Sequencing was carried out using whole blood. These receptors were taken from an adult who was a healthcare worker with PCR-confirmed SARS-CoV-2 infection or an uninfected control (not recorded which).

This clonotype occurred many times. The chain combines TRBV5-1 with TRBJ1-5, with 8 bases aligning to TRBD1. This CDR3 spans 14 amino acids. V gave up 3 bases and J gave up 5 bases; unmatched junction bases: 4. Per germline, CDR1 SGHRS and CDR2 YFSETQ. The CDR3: CASSSTGEDQPQHF. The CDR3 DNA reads TGCGCCAGCAGCTCGACAGGGGAGGATCAGCCCCAGCATTTT.

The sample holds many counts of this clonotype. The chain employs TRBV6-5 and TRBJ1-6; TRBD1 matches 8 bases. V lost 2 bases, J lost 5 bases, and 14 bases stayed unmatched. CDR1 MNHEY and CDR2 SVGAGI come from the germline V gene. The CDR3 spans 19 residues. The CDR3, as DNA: TGTGCCAGCAGTTACCTGGGAATCGACAGGGGTTTAAATAATTCACCCCTCCACTTT. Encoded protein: CASSYLGIDRGLNNSPLHF.

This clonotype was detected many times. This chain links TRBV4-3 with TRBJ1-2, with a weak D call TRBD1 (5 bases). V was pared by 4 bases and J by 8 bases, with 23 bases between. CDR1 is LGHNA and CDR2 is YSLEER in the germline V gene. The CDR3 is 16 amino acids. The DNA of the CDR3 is TGCGCCAGCAGCCGGGGCCTGGGCACCCTCGCGGAAGGCTACACCTTC. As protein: CASSRGLGTLAEGYTF.

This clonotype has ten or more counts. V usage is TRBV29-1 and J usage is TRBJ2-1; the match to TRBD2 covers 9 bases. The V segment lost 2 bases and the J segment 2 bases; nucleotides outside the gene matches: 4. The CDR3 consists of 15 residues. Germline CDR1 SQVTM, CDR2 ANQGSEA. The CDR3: CSVEPGLAAYNEQFF. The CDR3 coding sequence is TGCAGCGTTGAACCGGGACTAGCTGCCTACAATGAGCAGTTCTTC.

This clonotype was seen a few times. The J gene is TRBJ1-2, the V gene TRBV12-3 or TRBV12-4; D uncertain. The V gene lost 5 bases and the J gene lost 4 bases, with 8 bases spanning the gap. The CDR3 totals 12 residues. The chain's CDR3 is CASSKLGYGYTF. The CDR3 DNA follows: TGTGCCAGCAGTAAGTTGGGCTATGGCTACACCTTC.

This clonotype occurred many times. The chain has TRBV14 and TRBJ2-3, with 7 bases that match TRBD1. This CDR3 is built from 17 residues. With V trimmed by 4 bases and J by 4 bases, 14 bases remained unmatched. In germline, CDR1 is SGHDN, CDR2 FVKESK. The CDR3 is CASSPRGRPGRSDTQYF. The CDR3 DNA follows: TGTGCCAGCAGCCCCAGGGGGAGACCAGGTCGGTCAGATACGCAGTATTTT. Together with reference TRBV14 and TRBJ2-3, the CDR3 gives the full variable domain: EAGVTQFPSHSVIEKGQTVTLRCDPISGHDNLYWYRRVMGKEIKFLLHFVKESKQDESGMPNNRFLAERTGGTYSTLKVQPAELEDSGVYFCASSPRGRPGRSDTQYFGPGTRLTVL.

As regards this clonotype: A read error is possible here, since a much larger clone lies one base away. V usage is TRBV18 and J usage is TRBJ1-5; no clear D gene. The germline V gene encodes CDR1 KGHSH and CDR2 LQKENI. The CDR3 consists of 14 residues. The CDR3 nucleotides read TGTGCCAGCTCACCCCTAGAGCGGAATCGGCCCCAGCATTTT. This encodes CASSPLERNRPQHF. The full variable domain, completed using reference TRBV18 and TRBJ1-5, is NAGVMQNPRHLVRRRGQEARLRCSPMKGHSHVYWYRQLPEEGLKFMVYLQKENIIDESGMPKERFSAEFPKEGPSILRIQQVVRGDSAAYFCASSPLERNRPQHFGDGTRLSIL.

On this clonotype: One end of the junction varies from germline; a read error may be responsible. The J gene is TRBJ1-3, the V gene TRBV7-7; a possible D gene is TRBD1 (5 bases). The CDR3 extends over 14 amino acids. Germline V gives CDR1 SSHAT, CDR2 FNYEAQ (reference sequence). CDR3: CASSQGVAGNTIYF. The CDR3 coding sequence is TGTGCTAGCAGCCAGGGTGTCGCTGGAAACACCATATATTTT.

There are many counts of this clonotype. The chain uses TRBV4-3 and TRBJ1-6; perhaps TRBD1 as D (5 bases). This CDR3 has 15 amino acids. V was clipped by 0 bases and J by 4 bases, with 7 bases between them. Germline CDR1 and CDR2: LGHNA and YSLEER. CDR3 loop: CASSQDDRYNSPLHF. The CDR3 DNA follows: TGCGCCAGCAGCCAAGATGACAGATATAATTCACCCCTCCACTTT.

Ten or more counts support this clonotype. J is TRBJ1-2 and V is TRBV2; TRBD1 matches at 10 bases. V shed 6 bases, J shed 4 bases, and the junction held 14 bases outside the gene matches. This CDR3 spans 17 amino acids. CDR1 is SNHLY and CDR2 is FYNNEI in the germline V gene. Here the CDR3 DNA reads TGTGCCAGCAGCCGGTACGGGACAGGGGCCACAGTCTATGGCTACACCTTC. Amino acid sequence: CASSRYGTGATVYGYTF.

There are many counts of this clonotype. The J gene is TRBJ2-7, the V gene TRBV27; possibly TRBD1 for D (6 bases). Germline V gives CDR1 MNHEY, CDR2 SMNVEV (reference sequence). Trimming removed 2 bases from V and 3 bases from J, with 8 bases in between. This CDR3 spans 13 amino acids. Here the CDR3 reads CASSLGGHYEQYF. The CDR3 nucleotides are TGTGCCAGCAGTTTAGGGGGACACTACGAGCAGTACTTC.

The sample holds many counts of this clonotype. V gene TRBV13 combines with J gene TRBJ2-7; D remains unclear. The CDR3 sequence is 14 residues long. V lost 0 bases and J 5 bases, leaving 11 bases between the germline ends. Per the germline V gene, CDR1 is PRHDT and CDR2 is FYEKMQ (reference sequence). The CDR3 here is CASSLGEPTDEQYF. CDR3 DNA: TGTGCCAGCAGCTTAGGAGAACCTACGGACGAGCAGTACTTC.

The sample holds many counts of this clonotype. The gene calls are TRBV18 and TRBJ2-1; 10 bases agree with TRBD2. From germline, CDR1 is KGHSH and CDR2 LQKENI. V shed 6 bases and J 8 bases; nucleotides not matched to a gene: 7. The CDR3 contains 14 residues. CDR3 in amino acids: CASSSAGGSDEQFF. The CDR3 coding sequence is TGTGCCAGCTCTTCAGCGGGAGGGTCGGATGAGCAGTTCTTC.

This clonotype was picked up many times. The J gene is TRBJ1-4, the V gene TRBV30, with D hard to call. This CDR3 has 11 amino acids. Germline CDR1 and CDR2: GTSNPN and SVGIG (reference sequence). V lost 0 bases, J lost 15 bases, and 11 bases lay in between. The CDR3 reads CAWSVSGQMFF. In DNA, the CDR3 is TGTGCCTGGAGTGTAAGTGGCCAAATGTTTTTT. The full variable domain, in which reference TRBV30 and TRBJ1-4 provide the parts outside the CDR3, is SQTIHQWPATLVQPVGSPLSLECTVEGTSNPNLYWYRQAAGRGLQLLFYSVGIGQISSEVPQNLSASRPQDRQFILSSKKLLLSDSGFYLCAWSVSGQMFFGSGTQLSVL.

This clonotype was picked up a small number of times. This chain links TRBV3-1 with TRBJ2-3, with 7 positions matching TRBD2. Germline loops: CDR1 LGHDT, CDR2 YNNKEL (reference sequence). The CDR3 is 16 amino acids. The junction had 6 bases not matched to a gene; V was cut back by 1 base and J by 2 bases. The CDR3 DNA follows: TGTGCCAGCAGCCAAGGGGCTAGCGGAAACACAGATACGCAGTATTTT. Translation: CASSQGASGNTDTQYF.

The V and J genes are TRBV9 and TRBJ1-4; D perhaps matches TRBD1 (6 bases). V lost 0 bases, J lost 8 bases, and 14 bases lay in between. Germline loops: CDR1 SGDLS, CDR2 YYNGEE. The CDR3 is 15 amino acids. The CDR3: CASSVGRGPFEKLFF. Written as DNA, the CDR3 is TGTGCCAGCAGCGTAGGCCGGGGGCCTTTCGAAAAACTGTTTTTT.

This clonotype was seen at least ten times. DNA for the CDR3: TGTGCCAGCAGTTCGGACAGGAACTATGGCTACACCTTC. Encoded protein: CASSSDRNYGYTF. The chain carries TRBV12-3 or TRBV12-4 and TRBJ1-2; the match to TRBD1 covers 7 bases. The V gene end was trimmed by 4 bases and the J gene end by 2 bases; junction bases not matched to a gene: 1. The CDR3 is 13 residues long.

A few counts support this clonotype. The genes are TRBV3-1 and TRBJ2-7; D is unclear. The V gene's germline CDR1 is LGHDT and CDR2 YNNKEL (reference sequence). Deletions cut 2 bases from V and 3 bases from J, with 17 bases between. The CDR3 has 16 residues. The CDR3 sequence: CASSQRSTRGVYEQYF. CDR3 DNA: TGTGCCAGCAGCCAAAGGAGTACTCGAGGTGTCTACGAGCAGTACTTC.

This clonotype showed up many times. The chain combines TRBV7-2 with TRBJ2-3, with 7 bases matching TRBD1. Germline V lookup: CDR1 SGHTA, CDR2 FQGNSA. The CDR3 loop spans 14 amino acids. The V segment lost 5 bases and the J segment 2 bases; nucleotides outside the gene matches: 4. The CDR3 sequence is CASSPTGDTDTQYF. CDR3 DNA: TGTGCCAGCAGCCCAACAGGGGACACAGATACGCAGTATTTT.

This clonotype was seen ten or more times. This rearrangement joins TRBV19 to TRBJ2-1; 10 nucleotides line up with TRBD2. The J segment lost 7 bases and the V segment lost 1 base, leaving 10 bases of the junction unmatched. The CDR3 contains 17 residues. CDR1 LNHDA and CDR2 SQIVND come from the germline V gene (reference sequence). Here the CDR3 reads CASSIGPSGRFGNEQFF. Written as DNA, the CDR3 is TGTGCCAGTAGTATAGGGCCTAGCGGGAGATTCGGGAATGAGCAGTTCTTC.

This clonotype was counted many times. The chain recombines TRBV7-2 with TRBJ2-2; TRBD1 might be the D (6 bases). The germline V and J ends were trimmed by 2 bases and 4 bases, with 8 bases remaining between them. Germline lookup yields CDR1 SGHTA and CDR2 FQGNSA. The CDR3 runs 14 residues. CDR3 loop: CASSLRQATGELFF. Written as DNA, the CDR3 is TGTGCCAGCAGCTTACGACAGGCCACCGGGGAGCTGTTTTTT.

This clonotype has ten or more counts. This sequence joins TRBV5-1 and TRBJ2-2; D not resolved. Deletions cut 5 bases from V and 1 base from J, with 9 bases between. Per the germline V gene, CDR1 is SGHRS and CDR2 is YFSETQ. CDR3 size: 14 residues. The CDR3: CASRSVLNTGELFF. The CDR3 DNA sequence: TGCGCCAGCAGATCAGTATTGAACACCGGGGAGCTGTTTTTT.

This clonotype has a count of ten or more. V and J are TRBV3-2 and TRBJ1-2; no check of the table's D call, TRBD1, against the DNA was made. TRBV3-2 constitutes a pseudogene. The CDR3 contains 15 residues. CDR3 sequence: CASSLQGRLNYGYTF. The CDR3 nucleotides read TGTGCCAGCAGCCTACAGGGGCGACTAAACTATGGCTACACCTTC.

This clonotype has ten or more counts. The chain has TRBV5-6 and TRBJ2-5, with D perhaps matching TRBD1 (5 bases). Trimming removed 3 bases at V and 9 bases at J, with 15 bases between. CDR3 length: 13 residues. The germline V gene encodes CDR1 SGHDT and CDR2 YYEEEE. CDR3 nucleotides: TGTGCCAGCAGCTCCGAAAACAGGAGCCCCCAGTACTTC. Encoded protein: CASSSENRSPQYF.

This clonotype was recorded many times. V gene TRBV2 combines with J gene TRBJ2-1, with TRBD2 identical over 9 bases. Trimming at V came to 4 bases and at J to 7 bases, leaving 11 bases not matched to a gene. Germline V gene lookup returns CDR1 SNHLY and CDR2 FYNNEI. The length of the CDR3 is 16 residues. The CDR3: CASSAHLAGVGNEQFF. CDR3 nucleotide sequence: TGTGCCAGCAGTGCCCACTTAGCGGGAGTGGGGAATGAGCAGTTCTTC.

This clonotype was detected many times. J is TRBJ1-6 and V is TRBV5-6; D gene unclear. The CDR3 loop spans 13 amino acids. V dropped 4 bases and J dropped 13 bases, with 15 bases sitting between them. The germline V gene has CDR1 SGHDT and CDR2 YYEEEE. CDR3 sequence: CASSPRLLGPLHF. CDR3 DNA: TGTGCCAGCAGCCCGCGACTTCTTGGTCCCCTCCACTTT.

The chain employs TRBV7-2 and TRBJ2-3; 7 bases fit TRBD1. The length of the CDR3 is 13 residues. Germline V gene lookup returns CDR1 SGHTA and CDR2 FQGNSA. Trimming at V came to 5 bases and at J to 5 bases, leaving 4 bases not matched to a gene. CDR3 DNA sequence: TGTGCCAGCAGCGAGGACAGGAGAGATACGCAGTATTTT. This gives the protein CASSEDRRDTQYF.

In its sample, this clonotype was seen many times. The CDR3 bases are TGTGCCAGCAGCTCACGGGCTCCCTGGGGTGGCTACACCTTC. It yields the protein CASSSRAPWGGYTF. This chain uses TRBV27 with TRBJ1-2; D gene ambiguous. Germline CDR1 MNHEY, CDR2 SMNVEV (reference sequence). The CDR3 sequence is 14 residues long. V lost 6 bases and J lost 7, with 18 bases in between.

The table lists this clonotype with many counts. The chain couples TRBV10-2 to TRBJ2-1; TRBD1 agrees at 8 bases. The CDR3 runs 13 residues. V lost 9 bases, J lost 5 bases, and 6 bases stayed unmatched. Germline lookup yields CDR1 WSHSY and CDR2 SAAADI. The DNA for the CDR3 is TGCGCCAGGGGGACAGGACAACACAATGAGCAGTTCTTC. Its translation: CARGTGQHNEQFF.

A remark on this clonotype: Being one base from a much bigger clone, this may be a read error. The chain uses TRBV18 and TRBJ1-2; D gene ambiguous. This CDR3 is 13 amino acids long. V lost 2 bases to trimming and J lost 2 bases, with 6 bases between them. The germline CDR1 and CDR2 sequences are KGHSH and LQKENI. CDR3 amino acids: CASSPYSNYGYTF. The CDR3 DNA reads TGTGCCAGCTCACCATACAGCAACTATGGCTACACCTTC.

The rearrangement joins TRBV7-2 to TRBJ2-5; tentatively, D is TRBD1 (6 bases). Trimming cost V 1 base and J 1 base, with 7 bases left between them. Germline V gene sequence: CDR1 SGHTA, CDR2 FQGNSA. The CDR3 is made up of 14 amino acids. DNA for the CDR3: TGTGCCAGCAGCTTAGGGGACATCCAAGAGACCCAGTACTTC. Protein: CASSLGDIQETQYF.